This TCR beta chain was sequenced during a study of post-analysis software for immune sequencing data. Study background: Relapsing-remitting, secondary progressive and progressive-relapsing forms of multiple sclerosis all featured among disease courses. Study-level points and caveats: Normalized Chao1 diversity was significantly reduced in patients versus controls. Batch-matched samples strongly co-clustered by F measure. When patients were compared with controls, five TRBV segments were more frequent, TRBV5-6, TRBV5-1 and TRBV20-1 among them.

Included in the TCR beta cDNA libraries were unique molecular identifiers. About 540,000 cDNA molecules were obtained from approximately 0.91 to 9.4 million T cells. TCRdb re-derived calls from the PCR reads in MiXCR, one entry per CDR3 protein. The sample lists about 820,000 distinct CDR3 sequences; around 53% were seen once. A note on this clonotype: Antigen unknown.

V lost 7 bases to trimming and J lost 1 base, with 17 bases between them. Germline CDR1 LNHDA, CDR2 SQIVND (reference sequence). The CDR3 covers 16 residues. The sequenced sample was blood. The V and J genes are TRBV19 and TRBJ1-5, with D perhaps TRBD1 (6 bases). This clonotype originated in a girl between 5 and 17 years old with multiple sclerosis. CDR3 residues: CASILRGGESNQPQHF. Here the CDR3 DNA reads TGTGCCAGTATTCTCAGGGGTGGAGAGAGCAATCAGCCCCAGCATTTT.